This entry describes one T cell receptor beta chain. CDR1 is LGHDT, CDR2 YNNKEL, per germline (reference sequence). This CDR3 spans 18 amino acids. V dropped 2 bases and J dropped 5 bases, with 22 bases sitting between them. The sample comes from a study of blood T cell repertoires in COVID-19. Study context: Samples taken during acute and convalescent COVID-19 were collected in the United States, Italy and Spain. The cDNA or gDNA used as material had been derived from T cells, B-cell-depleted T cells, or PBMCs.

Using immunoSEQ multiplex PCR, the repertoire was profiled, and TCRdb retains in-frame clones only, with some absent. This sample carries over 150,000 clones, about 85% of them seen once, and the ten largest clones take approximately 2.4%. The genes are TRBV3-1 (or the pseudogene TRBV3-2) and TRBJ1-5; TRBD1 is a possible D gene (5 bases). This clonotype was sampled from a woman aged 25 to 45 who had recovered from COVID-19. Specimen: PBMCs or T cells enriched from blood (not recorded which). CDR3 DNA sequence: TGTGCCAGCAGCCAATGTAGTTGTGGTGGGGGAGGTGATCAGCCCCAGCATTTT. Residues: CASSQCSCGGGGDQPQHF.